Below, 21 T cell receptor beta chains from the same sample are listed, as sequenced in a study of T cells in Graves' hyperthyroidism and ophthalmopathy. Researchers amplified the TCR beta CDR3 regions from RNA transcripts. HTBI primers were the set used in a first-round RT-PCR of the TCR CDR3. One entry per CDR3 protein results from TCRdb running MiXCR on the multiplex PCR reads. Of around 290,000 distinct CDR3 sequences in the sample, about an eighth are singletons; the top ten hold roughly 8.2%. The sequenced material came from blood. The receptors derive from a woman aged 40 to 50 with Graves' hyperthyroidism.

V usage is TRBV20-1 and J usage is TRBJ2-1; D is perhaps TRBD1 (6 bases). Trimming cost V 6 bases and J 0 bases, with 21 bases left between them. The CDR3 is made up of 17 amino acids. Germline-derived CDR1 and CDR2 are DFQATT and SNEGSKA (reference sequence). The CDR3 nucleotides read TGCAGTGCCCTGACCCCCGACAGGCCCAGCTCCTACAATGAGCAGTTCTTC. Its protein product is CSALTPDRPSSYNEQFF.

The sample holds many counts of this clonotype. CDR3 DNA sequence: TGTGCCAGCAGTCGGACAGGGAATGAAAAACTGTTTTTT. Its translation: CASSRTGNEKLFF. The chain combines TRBV6-1 with TRBJ1-4; 8 bases align to TRBD1. CDR1 and CDR2 (germline): MNHNS, SASEGT. The trim removed 5 bases at V and 5 bases at J, leaving 1 base unmatched. The CDR3 totals 13 residues.

This clonotype was counted ten times or more. The chain recombines TRBV2 with TRBJ1-2; TRBD1 is a possible D gene (5 bases). The length of the CDR3 is 13 residues. CDR1 is SNHLY, CDR2 FYNNEI, per germline. V dropped 4 bases and J dropped 1 base, with 7 bases sitting between them. The CDR3: CASSGQLNYGYTF. Here the CDR3 DNA reads TGTGCCAGCAGTGGACAGCTTAACTATGGCTACACCTTC.

This clonotype was recorded many times. The CDR3, as DNA: TGTGCCAGCAGCTTGGCCCGGATGAACACCGGGGAGCTGTTTTTT. This translates into CASSLARMNTGELFF. The chain combines TRBV5-4 with TRBJ2-2, with D hard to call. Germline loops: CDR1 SGHNT, CDR2 YYREEE (reference sequence). The CDR3 is made up of 15 amino acids. V was cut by 0 bases and J by 1 base, with 7 bases left in between.

This clonotype was observed a handful of times. This sequence joins TRBV4-1 and TRBJ1-3, with a tentative D call TRBD1 (5 bases). Germline assignment: CDR1 MGHRA and CDR2 YSYEKL. The CDR3 is 15 amino acids. Trimming pared 1 base from V and 2 bases from J, leaving 9 bases between. The CDR3 here is CASSQVRGTGNTIYF. CDR3 DNA sequence: TGCGCCAGCAGCCAAGTAAGGGGTACTGGAAACACCATATATTTT.

This clonotype was seen at least ten times. The genes are TRBV28 and TRBJ2-7; D is ambiguous. Looked up from germline, CDR1 is MDHEN and CDR2 is SYDVKM. The CDR3 length is 15 residues. V was cut by 4 bases and J by 0 bases, with 13 bases left in between. DNA for the CDR3: TGTGCCAGCAGTTGGGGTCCAGAGAGCTCCTACGAGCAGTACTTC. Protein: CASSWGPESSYEQYF.

As regards this clonotype: A much larger clone differs by one base, so this may be a read error. V gene TRBV6-2 or TRBV6-3 combines with J gene TRBJ1-2, with TRBD1 as a possible D gene (6 bases). CDR3 length: 12 amino acids. The V end lost 4 bases, the J end lost 6 bases, and 9 bases lay between the germline ends. CDR1 MNHEY and CDR2 SVGEGT come from the germline V gene. DNA of the CDR3: TGTGCCAGCAGTTGGACAGTTCATGGCTACACCTTC. Protein: CASSWTVHGYTF.

The chain recombines TRBV18 with TRBJ1-1; D might be TRBD1 (5 bases). The germline V gene encodes CDR1 KGHSH and CDR2 LQKENI. V was clipped by 3 bases and J by 0 bases, with 14 bases between them. The CDR3 sequence is 16 residues long. CDR3 sequence (DNA): TGTGCCAGCTCACCGACGTTGGGGACCGTGAACACTGAAGCTTTCTTT. Its translation: CASSPTLGTVNTEAFF.

At least ten counts were recorded for this clonotype. The chain recombines TRBV20-1 with TRBJ1-5, with a possible D match to TRBD1 (5 bases). CDR3 length: 12 residues. Between the trimmed V and J ends, which lost 5 bases and 4 bases, there was a span of 9 bases. Germline lookup yields CDR1 DFQATT and CDR2 SNEGSKA (reference sequence). CDR3 in amino acids: CSAFRGNQPQHF. Here the CDR3 DNA reads TGCAGTGCTTTCCGGGGGAATCAGCCCCAGCATTTT.

The chain joins TRBV20-1 to TRBJ1-1; D is unclear. CDR1 and CDR2 from the germline V gene are DFQATT and SNEGSKA (reference sequence). The length of the CDR3 is 14 residues. Trimming removed 8 bases from V and 3 bases from J, with 19 bases in between. The CDR3 protein is CSTSTGVGHTEAFF. CDR3 nucleotides: TGCAGTACCTCCACTGGGGTTGGGCACACTGAAGCTTTCTTT.

This clonotype was observed a handful of times. This chain uses TRBV4-1 with TRBJ2-7; 8 nucleotides line up with TRBD1. Per germline, CDR1 MGHRA and CDR2 YSYEKL. The CDR3 covers 16 residues. Trimming at V came to 4 bases and at J to 4 bases, leaving 12 bases not matched to a gene. CDR3 DNA: TGCGCCAGCAGCCTATTTGGACAGGGTGAAGGGTACGAGCAGTACTTC. Its protein is CASSLFGQGEGYEQYF.

This clonotype has just a few counts. The rearrangement joins TRBV20-1 to TRBJ1-3; D remains ambiguous. The germline CDR1 and CDR2 sequences are DFQATT and SNEGSKA (reference sequence). There are 14 residues in the CDR3. The V end lost 3 bases, the J end lost 0 bases, and 9 bases lay between the germline ends. The CDR3 region has the DNA TGCAGTGCTAGTAACTCACTCTCTGGAAACACCATATATTTT. Residues: CSASNSLSGNTIYF.

The J gene is TRBJ2-1, the V gene TRBV20-1, with 10 bases matching TRBD2. The CDR3 is 15 residues long. After removal of 1 base from V and 7 bases from J, the junction contained 7 bases not matched to a gene. The germline V gene has CDR1 DFQATT and CDR2 SNEGSKA (reference sequence). Here the CDR3 reads CSARVPTSGYNEQFF. CDR3 sequence (DNA): TGCAGTGCTAGAGTTCCGACTAGCGGGTATAATGAGCAGTTCTTC.

This clonotype was observed many times. This chain uses TRBV6-1 with TRBJ1-1; D remains unclear. In germline, CDR1 is MNHNS, CDR2 SASEGT. Trimming took 4 bases from V and 6 from J, leaving 15 bases between them. The CDR3 has 14 amino acids. CDR3 DNA: TGTGCCAGCAGTGTCCCCTGGGCGGGGTCTGAAGCTTTCTTT. Translating it yields CASSVPWAGSEAFF.

This clonotype appeared many times. This chain links TRBV18 with TRBJ1-1; D gene unclear. Trimming removed 3 bases from V and 0 bases from J, with 11 bases in between. The CDR3 has 15 amino acids. Germline V lookup: CDR1 KGHSH, CDR2 LQKENI. The CDR3 spells CASSPSLAMNTEAFF. CDR3 nucleotides: TGTGCCAGCTCACCCTCTTTGGCTATGAACACTGAAGCTTTCTTT.

The chain combines TRBV9 with TRBJ1-3; D is unclear. The CDR3 has 17 amino acids. With 4 bases removed from V and 0 bases from J, the gap between germline ends came to 17 bases. The germline V gene encodes CDR1 SGDLS and CDR2 YYNGEE. CDR3: CASSRLPNTNSGNTIYF. The CDR3 DNA reads as TGTGCCAGCAGCCGGCTCCCAAATACCAACTCTGGAAACACCATATATTTT.

The rearrangement joins TRBV14 to TRBJ1-1; D ambiguous. Trimming removed 1 base at V and 3 bases at J, with 9 bases between. This CDR3 spans 14 amino acids. Per the germline V gene, CDR1 is SGHDN and CDR2 is FVKESK. For the CDR3, the DNA is TGTGCCAGCAGCCAAGTGCATGGGTACACTGAAGCTTTCTTT. As protein: CASSQVHGYTEAFF.

The J gene is TRBJ2-7, the V gene TRBV3-1; 11 nucleotides align to TRBD1. The CDR3 runs to 16 residues. Per the germline V gene, CDR1 is LGHDT and CDR2 is YNNKEL (reference sequence). The V and J ends lost 1 base and 2 bases, in that order; junction bases with no gene match: 4. CDR3 region: CASSQAWGQGAYEQYF. CDR3 nucleotides: TGTGCCAGCAGCCAAGCATGGGGACAGGGGGCCTACGAGCAGTACTTC.

The V gene is TRBV7-9, the J gene TRBJ2-1; 8 bases agree with TRBD2. The CDR3 consists of 16 residues. Looked up from germline, CDR1 is SEHNR and CDR2 is FQNEAQ (reference sequence). Germline trimming cut 7 bases from V and 9 bases from J; bases unmatched to any gene: 17. For the CDR3, the DNA is TGTGCCAGCATCATCTTCCCGGGACTAGGGGGGAGTGAGCAGTTCTTC. Encoded protein: CASIIFPGLGGSEQFF. The whole variable domain, filled in from reference TRBV7-9 and TRBJ2-1, reads DTGVSQNPRHKITKRGQNVTFRCDPISEHNRLYWYRQTLGQGPEFLTYFQNEAQLEKSRLLSDRFSAERPKGSFSTLEIQRTEQGDSAMYLCASIIFPGLGGSEQFFGPGTRLTVL.

The chain uses TRBV7-9 and TRBJ1-2; weak D call: TRBD1 (5 bases). Between the trimmed V and J ends, which lost 6 bases and 0 bases, there was a span of 20 bases. Germline V gene data show CDR1 as SEHNR and CDR2 as FQNEAQ (reference sequence). The CDR3 has 17 amino acids. The CDR3 nucleotides read TGTGCCAGCAGTCGGGCGTCAGGGACTTACGCTAACTATGGCTACACCTTC. This sequence encodes CASSRASGTYANYGYTF.

This chain links TRBV7-2 with TRBJ2-1; a possible D gene is TRBD2 (5 bases). Trimming pared 5 bases from V and 6 bases from J, leaving 14 bases between. From germline, CDR1 is SGHTA and CDR2 FQGNSA. This CDR3 comprises 14 residues. The CDR3 reads CASSPARRANEQFF. Written as DNA, the CDR3 is TGTGCCAGCAGCCCAGCCCGGCGGGCCAATGAGCAGTTCTTC.